These 26 T cell receptor beta chains share one sample of origin, sequenced in a study of blood T cells in healthy people across ages. Using a J-beta primer mix together with a sample-barcoded 5' primer, a second PCR was run for roughly 7 to 11 cycles. From the 5' RACE reads, TCRdb called clonotypes with MiXCR, one entry per CDR3 protein. The sample carries 1.5 million to 2 million distinct CDR3 sequences, roughly 49% recorded once. Sequences were obtained from blood. The receptors stem from a woman aged 40 to 55 in good health.

V is TRBV24-1 and J is TRBJ2-3, with D unresolved. The germline CDR1 and CDR2 sequences are KGHDR and SFDVKD. The CDR3 has 13 residues. V lost 7 bases and J lost 2, with 9 bases in between. The CDR3 sequence is CATRKTNTDTQYF. For the CDR3, the DNA is TGTGCCACCAGGAAGACGAACACAGATACGCAGTATTTT.

This chain connects TRBV2 to TRBJ2-7; no definite D call. The CDR3 totals 16 residues. V dropped 3 bases and J dropped 2 bases, with 17 bases sitting between them. CDR1 and CDR2 from the germline V gene are SNHLY and FYNNEI. The CDR3, as DNA: TGTGCCAGCAGTGACCCCTCTTCCAGTGGACCCTACGAGCAGTACTTC. Amino acid sequence: CASSDPSSSGPYEQYF.

The V and J genes are TRBV20-1 and TRBJ1-2; possibly TRBD1 for D (5 bases). Germline V gene sequence: CDR1 DFQATT, CDR2 SNEGSKA (reference sequence). V lost 1 base and J lost 4, with 19 bases in between. This CDR3 is built from 16 residues. CDR3 bases: TGCAGTGCTAGAGGAAACCCAGGGTCGAGTGGCTATGGCTACACCTTC. This gives the protein CSARGNPGSSGYGYTF.

The chain combines TRBV27 with TRBJ1-6; the D is unclear. Germline CDR1 reads MNHEY; CDR2 reads SMNVEV (reference sequence). This CDR3 has 13 residues. The ends were cut back, 0 bases at V and 11 bases at J, with 8 bases in the middle. The CDR3: CASSLSLNAPLHF. The DNA for the CDR3 is TGTGCCAGCAGTTTATCGCTAAATGCACCCCTCCACTTT.

This clonotype was seen more than once but under ten times. V is TRBV10-3 and J is TRBJ1-2; D is perhaps TRBD1 (6 bases). This CDR3 region has 14 residues. CDR1 is ENHRY and CDR2 is SYGVKD in the germline V gene. The ends were cut back, 4 bases at V and 3 bases at J, with 12 bases in the middle. CDR3 protein: CAISGQGSDYGYTF. The CDR3 DNA follows: TGTGCCATCAGTGGGCAGGGGTCGGACTATGGCTACACCTTC.

The rearrangement uses TRBV9 and TRBJ2-1; D is uncertain. Trimming took off 1 base at V and 0 bases at J, with 8 bases between the two ends. Germline V gives CDR1 SGDLS, CDR2 YYNGEE. The CDR3 contains 15 residues. This chain's CDR3 is CASSVRTNSYNEQFF. The CDR3, as DNA: TGTGCCAGCAGCGTAAGGACGAACTCCTACAATGAGCAGTTCTTC.

This clonotype was picked up a small number of times. This chain uses TRBV4-1 with TRBJ1-6; D unresolved. Trimming removed 3 bases at V and 6 bases at J, with 12 bases between. The CDR3 runs to 15 residues. Germline CDR1 reads MGHRA; CDR2 reads YSYEKL. CDR3: CASSQDGERNSPLHF. In nucleotides, the CDR3 is TGCGCCAGCAGCCAGGACGGGGAACGTAATTCACCCCTCCACTTT.

To note about this clonotype: A read error may produce the germline difference seen at one junction end. The chain uses TRBV6-1 and TRBJ1-6, with a weak D call TRBD1 (6 bases). The V gene's germline CDR1 is MNHNS and CDR2 SASEGT. The CDR3 has 17 residues. The CDR3 DNA is TGTGCCAGCAGTCCGAACAGGGCCAAGGGTTATAATTTACCCCTCCACTTT. Its protein product is CASSPNRAKGYNLPLHF.

The rearrangement joins TRBV18 to TRBJ2-5, with 7 bases fitting TRBD2. After removal of 1 base from V and 2 bases from J, the junction contained 7 bases not matched to a gene. This CDR3 region has 16 residues. Looked up from germline, CDR1 is KGHSH and CDR2 is LQKENI. The CDR3 bases are TGTGCCAGCTCACCACTCCGACGAGCGGGGCAAGAGACCCAGTACTTC. As protein: CASSPLRRAGQETQYF.

The gene calls are TRBV6-5 and TRBJ2-5; D unclear. Trimming left V 3 bases short and J 0 bases short, with 8 bases between. CDR1 and CDR2 (germline): MNHEY, SVGAGI. The CDR3 has 14 residues. In DNA, the CDR3 is TGTGCCAGCAGTTATTGGCAGTACCAAGAGACCCAGTACTTC. It encodes CASSYWQYQETQYF.

The chain employs TRBV12-3 or TRBV12-4 and TRBJ2-5; the D is unclear. This CDR3 spans 15 amino acids. The ends were cut back, 2 bases at V and 0 bases at J, with 10 bases in the middle. The CDR3 protein is CASSLIDGDQETQYF. For the CDR3, the DNA is TGTGCCAGCAGTTTAATTGACGGCGACCAAGAGACCCAGTACTTC.

This clonotype came up a few times. V and J are TRBV18 and TRBJ2-5; a possible D gene is TRBD2 (5 bases). V shed 3 bases and J shed 1 base, with 12 bases lying between them. CDR1 KGHSH and CDR2 LQKENI come from the germline V gene. The CDR3 has 15 amino acids. The CDR3 DNA reads as TGTGCCAGCTCACCGCCCGGAGCGGCCCAAGAGACCCAGTACTTC. This encodes CASSPPGAAQETQYF.

CDR3 loop: CASSLLGGPGYTF. CDR3 nucleotide sequence: TGTGCCAGCAGCTTACTGGGGGGCCCTGGCTACACCTTC. The chain joins TRBV7-2 to TRBJ1-2, with D perhaps TRBD1 (6 bases). Looked up from germline, CDR1 is SGHTA and CDR2 is FQGNSA. This CDR3 region has 13 residues. V was trimmed by 2 bases and J by 7 bases, leaving 11 bases between them. The entire variable domain, with the rest obtained from reference TRBV7-2 and TRBJ1-2, is as follows: GAGVSQSPSNKVTEKGKDVELRCDPISGHTALYWYRQSLGQGLEFLIYFQGNSAPDKSGLPSDRFSAERTGGSVSTLTIQRTQQEDSAVYLCASSLLGGPGYTFGSGTRLTVV.

This clonotype was counted only a few times. The chain uses TRBV27 and TRBJ1-2; tentative D call: TRBD1 (5 bases). This CDR3 is built from 14 residues. V lost 8 bases and J lost 4, with 17 bases in between. Germline values: CDR1 MNHEY, CDR2 SMNVEV (reference sequence). CDR3 loop: CASSVRVGVYGYTF. CDR3 in DNA: TGTGCCAGCTCCGTCAGGGTAGGGGTCTATGGCTACACCTTC.

This clonotype was seen only a few times. The genes are TRBV20-1 and TRBJ2-5, with TRBD2 matching 10 bases. The V and J ends lost 6 bases and 6 bases, in that order; junction bases with no gene match: 16. The length of the CDR3 is 16 residues. The germline gives CDR1 DFQATT, CDR2 SNEGSKA (reference sequence). CDR3 in DNA: TGCAGTGCGGGAGGGACCTCACTAGCGGGGACGAAGACCCAGTACTTC. Amino acids: CSAGGTSLAGTKTQYF.

The chain couples TRBV20-1 to TRBJ2-4; 7 positions match TRBD1. CDR3 size: 15 residues. V lost 5 bases, J lost 8 bases, and 15 bases stayed unmatched. Per the germline V gene, CDR1 is DFQATT and CDR2 is SNEGSKA (reference sequence). The CDR3 region has the DNA TGCAGTGCTGATCGACAGGGCACGGTCGAGTACATTCAGTACTTC. Translation gives CSADRQGTVEYIQYF.

The CDR3 bases are TGTGCCAGCCTCCGGGACTCCACATTAAAGGCTACGCAGTATTTT. Protein product: CASLRDSTLKATQYF. This chain links TRBV6-1 with TRBJ2-3, with D possibly matching TRBD2 (6 bases). This CDR3 is 15 amino acids long. Trimming cost V 8 bases and J 8 bases, with 23 bases left between them. Looked up from germline, CDR1 is MNHNS and CDR2 is SASEGT.

The V call is TRBV20-1, the J call TRBJ1-2; 7 nucleotides agree with TRBD1. This CDR3 is built from 15 residues. V was pared by 4 bases and J by 2 bases, with 10 bases of the junction left unmatched. Germline assignment: CDR1 DFQATT and CDR2 SNEGSKA (reference sequence). The CDR3 here is CSATKTGRENYGYTF. The CDR3 nucleotides are TGCAGTGCTACTAAGACAGGGAGGGAGAACTATGGCTACACCTTC.

V usage is TRBV6-2 or TRBV6-3 and J usage is TRBJ2-7; D is undetermined. The germline V gene encodes CDR1 MNHEY and CDR2 SVGEGT. The CDR3 length is 11 residues. Trimming took off 6 bases at V and 7 bases at J, with 10 bases between the two ends. The CDR3 loop is CASSQMGEQYF. As DNA, the CDR3 is TGTGCCAGCAGCCAGATGGGGGAGCAGTACTTC.

V gene TRBV20-1 combines with J gene TRBJ2-3, with 7 nucleotides matching TRBD2. V lost 5 bases to trimming and J lost 14 bases; unmatched junction nucleotides: 16. The V gene's germline CDR1 is DFQATT and CDR2 SNEGSKA (reference sequence). The CDR3 totals 13 residues. This CDR3 reads CSAQGASRDYRYF. The CDR3 coding sequence is TGCAGTGCTCAAGGGGCCTCCCGGGACTATCGGTATTTT.

As DNA, the CDR3 is TGCAGTGCTTATCGGGCTAGCTCCTACGAGCAGTACTTC. Translating it yields CSAYRASSYEQYF. The J gene is TRBJ2-7, the V gene TRBV20-1; D uncertain. Per the germline V gene, CDR1 is DFQATT and CDR2 is SNEGSKA (reference sequence). The CDR3 runs to 13 residues. Between the trimmed V and J ends, which lost 5 bases and 0 bases, there was a span of 11 bases.

This chain uses TRBV7-9 with TRBJ2-7; D possibly corresponds to TRBD2 (5 bases). Germline CDR1 is SEHNR and CDR2 is FQNEAQ (reference sequence). The CDR3 has 11 residues. V lost 5 bases and J 10 bases, leaving 12 bases between the germline ends. CDR3 amino acids: CASSAEEPQYF. In DNA form, the CDR3 reads TGTGCCAGCAGCGCGGAGGAGCCCCAGTACTTC.

This clonotype was recorded a few times. The chain recombines TRBV6-6 with TRBJ1-2; D uncertain. Deletions cut 7 bases from V and 5 bases from J, with 11 bases between. Germline V gene sequence: CDR1 MNHNY, CDR2 SVGAGI (reference sequence). CDR3 length equals 12 residues. The CDR3 loop is CASTSLTYGYTF. In DNA, the CDR3 is TGTGCCAGCACCTCCTTAACTTATGGCTACACCTTC.

J is TRBJ1-2 and V is TRBV28, with D uncertain. The V and J ends lost 2 bases and 4 bases respectively, with 11 bases between them. CDR1 is MDHEN, CDR2 SYDVKM, per germline. This CDR3 is 14 amino acids long. The CDR3 DNA sequence: TGTGCCAGCAGTTTAGCCTTTAAAGGCTATGGCTACACCTTC. Amino acid sequence: CASSLAFKGYGYTF.

The J gene is TRBJ1-1, the V gene TRBV6-1, with 7 bases fitting TRBD1. The CDR3 is 17 residues long. V shed 0 bases, J shed 0 bases, and the junction held 7 bases outside the gene matches. Germline V lookup: CDR1 MNHNS, CDR2 SASEGT. The CDR3 nucleotides are TGTGCCAGCAGTGAAGCCGCGACAGGGTTCATGAACACTGAAGCTTTCTTT. Residues: CASSEAATGFMNTEAFF.

This clonotype was detected a few times. The chain employs TRBV7-2 and TRBJ2-3; TRBD1 aligns across 9 bases. The CDR3 consists of 15 residues. Losses at the gene ends were 0 bases for V and 7 bases for J; bases not matched to a gene: 5. Germline V CDR1 and CDR2: SGHTA, FQGNSA. As DNA, the CDR3 is TGTGCCAGCAGCTTAGCAGGACAGGGGCTGCATACGCAGTATTTT. Translating it yields CASSLAGQGLHTQYF.